A selection of T cell receptor beta chains follows, all from one sample in a study of OX40 agonist ivuxolimab in advanced cancers. The protocol was immunoSEQ multiplex PCR, while the TCRdb copy is restricted to in-frame clones and leaves out a portion. Among approximately 90,000 clones listed, about 89% were seen once. This specimen consisted of CD4+ or CD8+ T cells sorted from blood, obtained in a trial of the OX40 agonist ivuxolimab. These receptors originate from an adult with an advanced solid tumor such as melanoma, head and neck, liver or kidney cancer. CDR3s include the opening cysteine and the closing phenylalanine or tryptophan. Fields, in order: CDR3 DNA, CDR3 protein, V gene, J gene, clone size, D gene. D genes are given only for firm matches. The size field is filled for only some rows; it gives once, few, many or a size class.

CDR3nt: TGTGCCAGCAGCTCGGGACTAGCGGAAGAGACCCAGTACTTC
CDR3aa: CASSSGLAEETQYF
v_gene: TRBV5-6
j_gene: TRBJ2-5
abundance: .
d_gene: TRBD2

CDR3nt: TGTGCCAGCAGTGCCGGGACTTTTCAAGAGGAGCTGTTTTTT
CDR3aa: CASSAGTFQEELFF
v_gene: TRBV2
j_gene: TRBJ2-2
abundance: .
d_gene: .

CDR3nt: TGTGCCAGCAGAGCTGTCCGGGTCTCCTACAATGAGCAGTTCTTC
CDR3aa: CASRAVRVSYNEQFF
v_gene: TRBV6-5
j_gene: TRBJ2-1
abundance: .
d_gene: .

CDR3nt: TGTGCCAGCAGTCTAGTGAACACTGAAGCTTTCTTT
CDR3aa: CASSLVNTEAFF
v_gene: TRBV6-1
j_gene: TRBJ1-1
abundance: .
d_gene: .

CDR3nt: TGTGCCAGCAGCTTGACAGGGGTAGAGACCCAGTACTTC
CDR3aa: CASSLTGVETQYF
v_gene: TRBV7-9
j_gene: TRBJ2-5
abundance: .
d_gene: TRBD1

CDR3nt: TGTGCCAGCAGCACCCCCGGGACAGGGATACGCACCGGGGAGCTGTTTTTT
CDR3aa: CASSTPGTGIRTGELFF
v_gene: TRBV7-6
j_gene: TRBJ2-2
abundance: .
d_gene: TRBD1

CDR3nt: TGTGCCAGCAGCGTAGTAGAGGGGCGCACAGATACGCAGTATTTT
CDR3aa: CASSVVEGRTDTQYF
v_gene: TRBV9
j_gene: TRBJ2-3
abundance: .
d_gene: .

CDR3nt: TGTGCCAGCAGCTTAGAGGGACAGGCTTACAATGAGCAGTTCTTC
CDR3aa: CASSLEGQAYNEQFF
v_gene: TRBV7-9
j_gene: TRBJ2-1
abundance: .
d_gene: TRBD1

CDR3nt: TGTGCCAGCAGGTATAGCGGGAGGGCGAACACCGGGGAGCTGTTTTTT
CDR3aa: CASRYSGRANTGELFF
v_gene: TRBV5-6
j_gene: TRBJ2-2
abundance: once
d_gene: TRBD2

CDR3nt: TGCGCCAGCAGCCCGCTTTCCGGGGCGGGATACGAGCAGTACTTC
CDR3aa: CASSPLSGAGYEQYF
v_gene: TRBV5-1
j_gene: TRBJ2-7
abundance: .
d_gene: .

CDR3nt: TGCGCCAGCAGCTTGGGTCGGGAGGGCGGTTCCTACAATGAGCAGTTCTTC
CDR3aa: CASSLGREGGSYNEQFF
v_gene: TRBV5-1
j_gene: TRBJ2-1
abundance: .
d_gene: TRBD2

CDR3nt: TGTGCCAGCAGAGAACATGGGTCGGATACGCAGTATTTT
CDR3aa: CASREHGSDTQYF
v_gene: TRBV28
j_gene: TRBJ2-3
abundance: .
d_gene: .

CDR3nt: TGTGCCAGTAGTATCCTGCTAGGGTTCGAGCAGTACTTC
CDR3aa: CASSILLGFEQYF
v_gene: TRBV19
j_gene: TRBJ2-7
abundance: .
d_gene: .

CDR3nt: TGTGCCACCATTAGCAGGGGGGAGGACACTGAAGCTTTCTTT
CDR3aa: CATISRGEDTEAFF
v_gene: TRBV10-3
j_gene: TRBJ1-1
abundance: .
d_gene: TRBD1

CDR3nt: TGTGCCAGCAGCTATCGACAGGGGAACACTGAAGCTTTCTTT
CDR3aa: CASSYRQGNTEAFF
v_gene: TRBV7-9
j_gene: TRBJ1-1
abundance: few
d_gene: TRBD1